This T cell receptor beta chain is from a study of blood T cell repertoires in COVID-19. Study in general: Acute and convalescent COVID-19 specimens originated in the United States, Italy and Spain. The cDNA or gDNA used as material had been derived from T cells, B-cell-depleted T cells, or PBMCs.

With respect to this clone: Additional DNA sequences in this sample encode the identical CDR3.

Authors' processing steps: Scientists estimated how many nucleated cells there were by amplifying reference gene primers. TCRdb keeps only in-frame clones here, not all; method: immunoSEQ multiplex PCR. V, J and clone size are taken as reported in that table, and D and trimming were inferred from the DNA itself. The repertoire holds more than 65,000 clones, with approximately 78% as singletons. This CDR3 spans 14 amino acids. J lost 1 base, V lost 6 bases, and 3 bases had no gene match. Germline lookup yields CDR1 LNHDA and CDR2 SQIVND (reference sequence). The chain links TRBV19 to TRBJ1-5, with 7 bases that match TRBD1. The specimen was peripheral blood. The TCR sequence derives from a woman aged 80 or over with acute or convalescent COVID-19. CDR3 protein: CASSGTASNQPQHF. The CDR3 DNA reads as TGTGCCAGTAGCGGGACAGCGAGCAATCAGCCCCAGCATTTT.